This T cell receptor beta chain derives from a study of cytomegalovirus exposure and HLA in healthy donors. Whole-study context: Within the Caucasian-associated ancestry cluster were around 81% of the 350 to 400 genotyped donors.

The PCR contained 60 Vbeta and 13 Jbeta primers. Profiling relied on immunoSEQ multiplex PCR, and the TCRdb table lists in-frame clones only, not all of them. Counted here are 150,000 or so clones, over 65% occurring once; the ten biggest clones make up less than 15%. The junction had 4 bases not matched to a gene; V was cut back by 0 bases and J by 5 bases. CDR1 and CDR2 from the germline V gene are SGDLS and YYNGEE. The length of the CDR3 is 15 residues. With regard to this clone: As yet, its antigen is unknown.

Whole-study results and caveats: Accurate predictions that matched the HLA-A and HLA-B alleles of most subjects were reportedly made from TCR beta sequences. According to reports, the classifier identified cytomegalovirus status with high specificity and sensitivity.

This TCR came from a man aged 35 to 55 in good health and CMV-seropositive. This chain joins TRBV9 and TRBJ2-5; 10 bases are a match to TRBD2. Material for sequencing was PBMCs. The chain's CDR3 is CASSVGLAGVETQYF. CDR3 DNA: TGTGCCAGCAGCGTAGGCCTAGCGGGAGTGGAGACCCAGTACTTC. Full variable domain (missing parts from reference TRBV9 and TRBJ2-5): DSGVTQTPKHLITATGQRVTLRCSPRSGDLSVYWYQQSLDQGLQFLIQYYNGEERAKGNILERFSAQQFPDLHSELNLSSLELGDSALYFCASSVGLAGVETQYFGPGTRLLVL.